The subject of this entry is one T cell receptor (beta chain). Its antigen is undetermined. The sample belongs to a study of identical twins. This CDR3 has 14 amino acids. CDR1 and CDR2 (germline): LGHNA, YSLEER. The germline V and J ends were trimmed by 0 bases and 9 bases, with 12 bases remaining between them. Study results and caveats: Models predicted less out-of-frame TCR alpha sharing in monozygotic twins than was found. For zero-insertion analyses, partial confounding could come from invariant MAIT and iNKT cells.

Template switching, a step in the protocol, added a universal primer site, and cDNA carried unique molecular identifiers. TCRdb re-called the 5' RACE reads with MiXCR, one entry per CDR3 protein. The sample contains around 490,000 distinct CDR3 sequences, approximately 14% of which appear only once. This sample was shared with a second study, whose subject was yellow fever vaccine responses in identical twins.

The chain has TRBV4-3 and TRBJ2-4; perhaps TRBD1 as D (6 bases). The receptor's source is a woman aged 18-29 years in good health. Input material: CD4+ T cells sorted from blood. CDR3 sequence reads: CASSQDQGQGIQYF. Written as DNA, the CDR3 is TGCGCCAGCAGCCAAGATCAGGGGCAGGGCATTCAGTACTTC.